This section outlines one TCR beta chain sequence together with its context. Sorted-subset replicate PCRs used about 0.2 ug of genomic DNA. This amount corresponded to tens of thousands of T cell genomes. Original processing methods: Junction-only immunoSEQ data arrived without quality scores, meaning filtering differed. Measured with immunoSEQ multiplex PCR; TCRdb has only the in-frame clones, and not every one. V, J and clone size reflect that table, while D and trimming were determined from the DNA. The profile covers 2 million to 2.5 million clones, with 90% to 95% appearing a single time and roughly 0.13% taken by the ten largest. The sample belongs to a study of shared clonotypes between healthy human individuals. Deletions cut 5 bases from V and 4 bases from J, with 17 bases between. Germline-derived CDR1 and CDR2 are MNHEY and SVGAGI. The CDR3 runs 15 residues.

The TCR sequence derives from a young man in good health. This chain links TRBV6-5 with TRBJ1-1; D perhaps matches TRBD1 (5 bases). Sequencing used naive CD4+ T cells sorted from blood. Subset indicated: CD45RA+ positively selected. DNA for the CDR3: TGTGCCAGCAGTCCCCCGGGACTGTGGTCCACTGAAGCTTTCTTT. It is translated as CASSPPGLWSTEAFF.